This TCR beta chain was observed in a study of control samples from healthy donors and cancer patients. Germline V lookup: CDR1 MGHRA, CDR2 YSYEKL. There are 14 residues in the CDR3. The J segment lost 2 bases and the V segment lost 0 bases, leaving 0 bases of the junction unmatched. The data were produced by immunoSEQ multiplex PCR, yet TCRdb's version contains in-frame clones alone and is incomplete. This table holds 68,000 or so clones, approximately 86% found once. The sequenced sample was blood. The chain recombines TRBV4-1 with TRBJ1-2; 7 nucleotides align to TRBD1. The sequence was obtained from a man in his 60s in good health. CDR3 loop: CASSQETGNYGYTF. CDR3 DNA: TGCGCCAGCAGCCAAGAGACAGGGAACTATGGCTACACCTTC.